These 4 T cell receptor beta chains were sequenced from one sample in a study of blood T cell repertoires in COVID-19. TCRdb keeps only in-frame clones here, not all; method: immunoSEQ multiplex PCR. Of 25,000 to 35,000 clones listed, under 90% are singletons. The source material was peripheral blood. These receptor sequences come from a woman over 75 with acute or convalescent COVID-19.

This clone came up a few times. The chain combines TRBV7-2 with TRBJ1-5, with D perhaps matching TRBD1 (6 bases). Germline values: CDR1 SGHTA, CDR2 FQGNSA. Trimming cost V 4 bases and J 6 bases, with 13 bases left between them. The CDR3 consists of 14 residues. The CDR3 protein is CASSYLQGSQPQHF. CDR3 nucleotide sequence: TGTGCCAGCAGCTACCTACAGGGATCTCAGCCCCAGCATTTT.

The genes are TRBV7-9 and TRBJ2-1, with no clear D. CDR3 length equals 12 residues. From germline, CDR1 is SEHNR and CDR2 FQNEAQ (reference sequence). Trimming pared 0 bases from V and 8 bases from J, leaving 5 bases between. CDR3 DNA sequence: TGTGCCAGCAGCTTAGCACCGGATGAGCAGTTCTTC. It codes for CASSLAPDEQFF. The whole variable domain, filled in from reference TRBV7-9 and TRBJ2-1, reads DTGVSQNPRHKITKRGQNVTFRCDPISEHNRLYWYRQTLGQGPEFLTYFQNEAQLEKSRLLSDRFSAERPKGSFSTLEIQRTEQGDSAMYLCASSLAPDEQFFGPGTRLTVL.

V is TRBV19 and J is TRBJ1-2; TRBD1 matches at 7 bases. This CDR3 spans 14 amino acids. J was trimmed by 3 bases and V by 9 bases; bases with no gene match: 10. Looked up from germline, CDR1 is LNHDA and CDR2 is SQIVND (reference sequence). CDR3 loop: CASTRIGGDYGYTF. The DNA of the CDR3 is TGTGCCAGCACGCGGATAGGGGGCGACTATGGCTACACCTTC.

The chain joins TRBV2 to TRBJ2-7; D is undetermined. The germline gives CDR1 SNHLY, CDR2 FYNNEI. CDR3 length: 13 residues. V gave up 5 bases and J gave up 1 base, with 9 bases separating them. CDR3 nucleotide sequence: TGTGCCAGCAGTCTCGGCAGGTCCTACGAGCAGTACTTC. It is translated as CASSLGRSYEQYF.